Here is one T cell receptor beta chain with its context. Its antigen remains unknown. The CDR3 extends over 17 amino acids. The V gene end was trimmed by 3 bases and the J gene end by 9 bases; junction bases not matched to a gene: 17. The germline V gene has CDR1 SNHLY and CDR2 FYNNEI. This record belongs to a study of T cells in narcolepsy. Study-wide context: Enrolled donors included narcolepsy type 1 or type 2 patients and healthy controls.

Sequencing was performed with immunoSEQ multiplex PCR; in TCRdb, only in-frame clones are kept and a portion is missing. The sample has about 40,000 clones, 88% seen once. General study points: Autoreactive clonotypes reportedly recurred in blood of same and different patients, not controls.

The origin of this receptor is a human donor with narcolepsy. V gene TRBV2 combines with J gene TRBJ2-1; 7 bases line up with TRBD2. The sequenced material came from CD45RA- memory CD4+ T cells from PBMCs. CDR3 DNA: TGTGCCAGCAGTGAGAGTCCCTTGCGGGAGTTCGGTGGTGAGCAGTTCTTC. Its translation: CASSESPLREFGGEQFF.